This T cell receptor beta chain was profiled in a study of T-cell memory formation after mild COVID-19. Study findings and constraints: Nothing showed for sure that second-wave clones peaking on day 37 were SARS-CoV-2 specific. Contracting CD8+ clones were enriched in EMRA, CD4+ mainly in CM and EM. Balance between CD4 and CD8 was seen in clones contracting day 15 to 85, and a CD4+ lean was seen in later expanders. A subset of responding clones appeared in pre-infection memory, suggesting cross-reactive memory joined.

This clonotype has more than one count but fewer than ten. Antigen: not known. TCRdb recomputed calls from the 5' RACE reads with MiXCR, one row per CDR3 protein. This table holds 250,000 to 350,000 distinct CDR3 sequences, roughly 15% found once. Germline V lookup: CDR1 KGHSH, CDR2 LQKENI. The V gene lost 4 bases and the J gene lost 6 bases, with 15 bases spanning the gap. CDR3 length: 14 residues. The chain joins TRBV18 to TRBJ1-1; D is uncertain. The sample was PBMCs or a T cell subset sorted from them (not recorded which). The TCR comes from a man aged 18-30 years who had mild COVID-19 (a few samples of this study predate the infection). Cell type and time point are not known. CDR3 in DNA: TGTGCCAGCTCACTACCCACAAGGGTCGCTGAAGCTTTCTTT. Protein: CASSLPTRVAEAFF. The whole variable domain, filled in from reference TRBV18 and TRBJ1-1, reads NAGVMQNPRHLVRRRGQEARLRCSPMKGHSHVYWYRQLPEEGLKFMVYLQKENIIDESGMPKERFSAEFPKEGPSILRIQQVVRGDSAAYFCASSLPTRVAEAFFGQGTRLTVV.